The TCR beta chain described here comes from a study of T-cell memory formation after mild COVID-19. 5'RACE, which relied on constant-segment primers, yielded TCR alpha and TCR beta cDNA libraries carrying sample barcodes and UMIs. Via MiXCR, TCRdb re-called the 5' RACE reads, giving one row per CDR3 protein. The sample holds fewer than 250,000 distinct CDR3 sequences; over 9.5% are singletons and the top ten take approximately 2.8%. Germline-derived CDR1 and CDR2 are KGHSH and LQKENI. The V and J ends lost 3 bases and 6 bases respectively, with 20 bases between them. The CDR3 consists of 16 residues.

Sequencing was carried out using PBMCs or a T cell subset sorted from them (not recorded which). This clonotype originated in a man between 18 and 35 years old who had mild COVID-19 (a few samples of this study predate the infection). Cell type and time point are not known. The chain carries TRBV18 and TRBJ1-2, with TRBD1 as a possible D gene (5 bases). The CDR3 loop reads CASSPDLQESSHGYTF. The CDR3 coding sequence is TGTGCCAGCTCACCCGATTTACAGGAGTCATCACATGGCTACACCTTC. The complete variable domain, with remaining parts taken from reference TRBV18 and TRBJ1-2, reads NAGVMQNPRHLVRRRGQEARLRCSPMKGHSHVYWYRQLPEEGLKFMVYLQKENIIDESGMPKERFSAEFPKEGPSILRIQQVVRGDSAAYFCASSPDLQESSHGYTFGSGTRLTVV.